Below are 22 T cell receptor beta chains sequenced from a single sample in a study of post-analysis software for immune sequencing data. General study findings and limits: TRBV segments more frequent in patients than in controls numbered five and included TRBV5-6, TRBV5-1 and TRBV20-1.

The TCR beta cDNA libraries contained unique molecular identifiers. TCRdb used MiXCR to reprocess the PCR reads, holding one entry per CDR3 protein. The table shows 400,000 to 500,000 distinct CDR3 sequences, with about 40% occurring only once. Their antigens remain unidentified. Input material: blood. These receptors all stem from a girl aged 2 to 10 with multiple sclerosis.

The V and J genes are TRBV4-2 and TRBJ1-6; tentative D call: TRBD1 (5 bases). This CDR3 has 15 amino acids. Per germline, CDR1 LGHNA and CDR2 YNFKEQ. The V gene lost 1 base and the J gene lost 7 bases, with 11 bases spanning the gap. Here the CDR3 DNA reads TGTGCCAGCAGCCAAGGCTGGGGGGGAAATTCACCCCTCCACTTT. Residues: CASSQGWGGNSPLHF.

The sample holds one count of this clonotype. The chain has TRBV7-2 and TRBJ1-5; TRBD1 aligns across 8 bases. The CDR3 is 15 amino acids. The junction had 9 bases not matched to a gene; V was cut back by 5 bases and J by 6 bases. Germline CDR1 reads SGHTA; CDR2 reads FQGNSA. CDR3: CASSTSGQGSQPQHF. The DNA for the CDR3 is TGTGCCAGCAGCACTAGCGGACAGGGTTCTCAGCCCCAGCATTTT.

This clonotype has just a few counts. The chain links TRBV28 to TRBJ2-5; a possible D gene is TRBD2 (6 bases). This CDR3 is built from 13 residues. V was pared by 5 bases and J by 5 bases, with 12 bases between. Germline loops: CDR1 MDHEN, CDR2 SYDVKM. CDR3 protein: CASSTGGGETQYF. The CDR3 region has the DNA TGTGCCAGCAGTACCGGCGGAGGGGAGACCCAGTACTTC.

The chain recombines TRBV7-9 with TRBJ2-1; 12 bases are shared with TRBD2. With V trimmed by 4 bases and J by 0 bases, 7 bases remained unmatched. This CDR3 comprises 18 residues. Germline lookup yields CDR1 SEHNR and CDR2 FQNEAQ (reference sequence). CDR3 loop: CASSSATSGGSSYNEQFF. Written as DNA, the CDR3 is TGTGCCAGCAGCTCCGCGACTAGCGGGGGTAGCTCCTACAATGAGCAGTTCTTC.

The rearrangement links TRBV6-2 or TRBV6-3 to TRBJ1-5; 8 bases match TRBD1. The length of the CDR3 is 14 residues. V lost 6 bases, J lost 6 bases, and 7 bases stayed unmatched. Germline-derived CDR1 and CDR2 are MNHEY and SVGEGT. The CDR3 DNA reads TGTGCCAGCAGACCGGGACAGGTCAGTCAGCCCCAGCATTTT. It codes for CASRPGQVSQPQHF.

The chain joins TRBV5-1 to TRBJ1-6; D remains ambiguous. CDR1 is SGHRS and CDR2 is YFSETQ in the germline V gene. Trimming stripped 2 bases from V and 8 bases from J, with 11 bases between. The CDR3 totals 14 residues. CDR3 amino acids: CASSFPREDSPLHF. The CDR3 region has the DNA TGCGCCAGCAGCTTCCCCCGAGAGGATTCACCCCTCCACTTT.

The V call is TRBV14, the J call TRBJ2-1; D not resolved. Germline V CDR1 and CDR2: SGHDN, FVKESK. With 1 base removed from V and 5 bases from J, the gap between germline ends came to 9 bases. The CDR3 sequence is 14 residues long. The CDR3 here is CASSQVDWHNEQFF. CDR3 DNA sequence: TGTGCCAGCAGCCAAGTCGATTGGCACAATGAGCAGTTCTTC.

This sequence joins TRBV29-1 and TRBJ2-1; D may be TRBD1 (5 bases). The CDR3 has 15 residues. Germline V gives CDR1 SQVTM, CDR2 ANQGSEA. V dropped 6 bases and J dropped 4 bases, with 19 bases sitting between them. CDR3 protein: CSVTLQKGFYNEQFF. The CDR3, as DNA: TGCAGCGTAACTCTCCAGAAGGGGTTTTACAATGAGCAGTTCTTC.

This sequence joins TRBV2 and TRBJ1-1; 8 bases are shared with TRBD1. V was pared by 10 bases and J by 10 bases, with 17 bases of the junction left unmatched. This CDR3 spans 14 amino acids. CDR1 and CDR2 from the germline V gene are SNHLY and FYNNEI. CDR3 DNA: TGTGCCACTACCCTGAGAGGCAGGGGGCTAACAGCTTTCTTT. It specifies CATTLRGRGLTAFF. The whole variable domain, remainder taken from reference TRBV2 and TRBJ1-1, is EPEVTQTPSHQVTQMGQEVILRCVPISNHLYFYWYRQILGQKVEFLVSFYNNEISEKSEIFDDQFSVERPDGSNFTLKIRSTKLEDSAMYFCATTLRGRGLTAFFGQGTRLTVV.

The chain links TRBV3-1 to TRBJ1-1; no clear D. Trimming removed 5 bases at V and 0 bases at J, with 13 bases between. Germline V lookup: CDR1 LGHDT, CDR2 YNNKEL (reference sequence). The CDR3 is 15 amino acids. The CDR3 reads CASSRNVGVNTEAFF. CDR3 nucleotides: TGTGCCAGCAGCAGAAACGTGGGTGTGAACACTGAAGCTTTCTTT. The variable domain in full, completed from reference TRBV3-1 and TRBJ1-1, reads DTAVSQTPKYLVTQMGNDKSIKCEQNLGHDTMYWYKQDSKKFLKIMFSYNNKELIINETVPNRFSPKSPDKAHLNLHINSLELGDSAVYFCASSRNVGVNTEAFFGQGTRLTVV.

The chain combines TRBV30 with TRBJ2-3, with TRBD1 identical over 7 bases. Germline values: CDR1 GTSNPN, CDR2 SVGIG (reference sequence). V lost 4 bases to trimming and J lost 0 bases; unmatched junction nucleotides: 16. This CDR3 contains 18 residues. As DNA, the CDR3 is TGTGCCTGGACTAGGGGGACAGCCAAAACCTGTAGCACAGATACGCAGTATTTT. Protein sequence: CAWTRGTAKTCSTDTQYF.

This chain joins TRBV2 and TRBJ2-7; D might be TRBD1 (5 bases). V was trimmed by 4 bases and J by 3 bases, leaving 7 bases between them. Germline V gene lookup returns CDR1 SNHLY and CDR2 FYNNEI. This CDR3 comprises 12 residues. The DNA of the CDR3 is TGTGCCAGCAGTGCAGGGTACTACGAGCAGTACTTC. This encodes CASSAGYYEQYF.

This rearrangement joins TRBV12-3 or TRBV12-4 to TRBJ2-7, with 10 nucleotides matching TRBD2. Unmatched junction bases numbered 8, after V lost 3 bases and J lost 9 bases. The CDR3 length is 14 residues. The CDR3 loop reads CASSFTLAGPPQYF. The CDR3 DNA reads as TGTGCCAGCAGTTTTACACTAGCGGGACCCCCGCAGTACTTC.

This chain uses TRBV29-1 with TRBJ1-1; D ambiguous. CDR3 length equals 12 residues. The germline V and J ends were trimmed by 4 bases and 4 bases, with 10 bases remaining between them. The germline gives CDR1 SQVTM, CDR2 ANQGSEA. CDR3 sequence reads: CSVVRRGTEAFF. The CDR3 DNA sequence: TGCAGCGTTGTCAGACGGGGCACTGAAGCTTTCTTT. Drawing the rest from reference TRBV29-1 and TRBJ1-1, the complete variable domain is SAVISQKPSRDICQRGTSLTIQCQVDSQVTMMFWYRQQPGQSLTLIATANQGSEATYESGFVIDKFPISRPNLTFSTLTVSNMSPEDSSIYLCSVVRRGTEAFFGQGTRLTVV.

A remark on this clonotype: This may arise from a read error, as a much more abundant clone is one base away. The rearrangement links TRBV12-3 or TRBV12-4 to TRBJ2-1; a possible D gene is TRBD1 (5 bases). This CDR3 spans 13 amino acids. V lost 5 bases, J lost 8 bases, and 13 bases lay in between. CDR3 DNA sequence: TGTGCCAGCAGTACGACTGGGGCCTATGAGCAGTTCTTC. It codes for CASSTTGAYEQFF.

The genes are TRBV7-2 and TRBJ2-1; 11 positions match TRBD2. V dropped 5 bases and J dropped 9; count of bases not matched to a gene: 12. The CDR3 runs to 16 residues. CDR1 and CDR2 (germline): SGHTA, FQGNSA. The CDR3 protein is CASSTGLAGGGSEQFF. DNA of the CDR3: TGTGCCAGCAGCACTGGGCTAGCGGGAGGAGGTAGTGAGCAGTTCTTC.

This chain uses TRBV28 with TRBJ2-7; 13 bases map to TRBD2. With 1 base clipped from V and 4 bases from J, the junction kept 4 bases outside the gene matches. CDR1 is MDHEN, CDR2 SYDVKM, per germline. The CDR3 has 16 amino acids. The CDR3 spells CASSLLGTSGIYEQYF. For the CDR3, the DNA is TGTGCCAGCAGTTTATTGGGGACTAGCGGGATTTACGAGCAGTACTTC.

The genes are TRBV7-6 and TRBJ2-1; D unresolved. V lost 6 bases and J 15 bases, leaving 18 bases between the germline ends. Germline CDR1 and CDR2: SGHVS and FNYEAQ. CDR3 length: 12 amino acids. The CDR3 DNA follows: TGTGCCAGCAGTGTACTCACGAGTTCTTGGTTCTTC. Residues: CASSVLTSSWFF.

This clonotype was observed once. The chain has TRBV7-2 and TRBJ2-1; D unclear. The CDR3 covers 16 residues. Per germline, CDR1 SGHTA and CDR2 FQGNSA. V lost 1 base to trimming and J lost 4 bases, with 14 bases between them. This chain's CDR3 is CASSLVSTVSYNEQFF. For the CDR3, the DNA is TGTGCCAGCAGCTTAGTTTCGACCGTCTCATACAATGAGCAGTTCTTC.

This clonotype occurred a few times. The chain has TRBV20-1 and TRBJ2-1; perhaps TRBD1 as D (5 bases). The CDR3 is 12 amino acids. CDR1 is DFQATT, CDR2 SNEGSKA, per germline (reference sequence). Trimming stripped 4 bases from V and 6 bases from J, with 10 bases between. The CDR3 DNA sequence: TGCAGTGCTATAGGGGCCCTCAATGAGCAGTTCTTC. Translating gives CSAIGALNEQFF.

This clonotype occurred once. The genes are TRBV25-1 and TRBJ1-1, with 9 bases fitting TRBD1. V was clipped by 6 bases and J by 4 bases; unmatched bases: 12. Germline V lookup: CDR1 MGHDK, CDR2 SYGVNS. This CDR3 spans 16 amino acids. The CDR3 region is CASSQMRGQGATEAFF. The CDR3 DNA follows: TGTGCCAGCAGCCAGATGCGGGGACAGGGTGCCACTGAAGCTTTCTTT. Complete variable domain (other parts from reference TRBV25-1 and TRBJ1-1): EADIYQTPRYLVIGTGKKITLECSQTMGHDKMYWYQQDPGMELHLIHYSYGVNSTEKGDLSSESTVSRIRTEHFPLTLESARPSHTSQYLCASSQMRGQGATEAFFGQGTRLTVV.

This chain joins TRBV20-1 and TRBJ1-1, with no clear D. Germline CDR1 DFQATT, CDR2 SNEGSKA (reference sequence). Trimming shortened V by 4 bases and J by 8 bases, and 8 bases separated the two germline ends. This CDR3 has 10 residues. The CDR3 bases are TGCAGTGCTACCGGCAGAGAAGCTTTCTTT. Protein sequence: CSATGREAFF.